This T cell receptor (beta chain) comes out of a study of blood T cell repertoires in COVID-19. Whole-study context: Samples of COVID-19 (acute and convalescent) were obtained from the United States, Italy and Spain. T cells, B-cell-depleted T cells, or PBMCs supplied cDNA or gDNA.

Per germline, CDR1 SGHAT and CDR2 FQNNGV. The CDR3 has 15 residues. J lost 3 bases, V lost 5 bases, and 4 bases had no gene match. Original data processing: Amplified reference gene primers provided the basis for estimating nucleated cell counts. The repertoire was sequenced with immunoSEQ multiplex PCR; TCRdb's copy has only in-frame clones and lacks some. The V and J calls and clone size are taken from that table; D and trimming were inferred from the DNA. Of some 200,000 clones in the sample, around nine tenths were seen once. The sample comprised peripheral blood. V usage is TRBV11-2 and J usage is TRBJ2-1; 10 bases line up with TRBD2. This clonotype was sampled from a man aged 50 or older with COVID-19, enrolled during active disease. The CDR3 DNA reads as TGTGCCAGCAGCCGGAGCGGGGGGGGCTACAATGAGCAGTTCTTC. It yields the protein CASSRSGGGYNEQFF.